The source of this TCR beta chain is a study of T cells after yellow fever vaccination. On this clonotype: This could be a read error, since a much larger clone is one nucleotide away.

Germline-derived CDR1 and CDR2 are LGHNA and YNFKEQ. The V end was cut by 3 bases, the J end by 5 bases, with 23 bases between. The CDR3 contains 17 residues. From the 5' RACE reads, TCRdb called clonotypes with MiXCR, one entry per CDR3 protein. The sample has 120,000 or so distinct CDR3 sequences, roughly 6.8% seen once. This TCR derives from a man between 18 and 35 years old who received the YFV17D yellow fever vaccine. Source: CD4+ T cells sorted from PBMCs, taken 35 to 50 days after the first yellow fever vaccination. The rearrangement uses TRBV4-2 and TRBJ2-7; D perhaps matches TRBD1 (6 bases). This chain's CDR3 is CASSHPVRGRGGHEQYF. The CDR3 region has the DNA TGTGCCAGCAGCCATCCCGTCCGGGGCAGGGGTGGCCACGAGCAGTACTTC.